This section outlines one T cell receptor beta chain sequence together with its context. The data stem from a study of molecular identifiers for immune sequencing clone quantification. The CDR3 runs 15 residues. The germline V gene encodes CDR1 SGHAT and CDR2 FQNNGV. V was pared by 5 bases and J by 8 bases, with 19 bases between. TCRdb re-derived calls from the PCR reads in MiXCR, one entry per CDR3 protein. This sample carries about half a million distinct CDR3 sequences, 25% of them seen once, and the ten largest clones take around 0.78%. The rearrangement joins TRBV11-2 to TRBJ2-1; weak D call: TRBD1 (6 bases). The TCR comes from a human donor in good health. Some libraries in this study had Jurkat cell RNA spiked in. Sequenced sample: naive CD8+ T cells from blood, with Jurkat cell RNA spiked in. Indicated subset: FACS-sorted CD8+CD4-CCR7+CD45RA+ naive T cells. CDR3 nucleotide sequence: TGTGCCAGCAGCCATCCCGGGGCAGGGGTTCATGAGCAGTTCTTC. It encodes CASSHPGAGVHEQFF.